Sequencing of this TCR beta chain was carried out in a study of read filtering for tumor transcriptome and immune sequencing. This clonotype was seen many times. Its antigen is still unknown. Molecular barcoded adaptors covering alpha/delta and beta/gamma chains were used on 400 to 450 ng RNA. Each CDR3 protein is one row after TCRdb ran MiXCR on the reads. Of tens of thousands of distinct CDR3 sequences listed, about 19% were seen once; the top ten hold over 12%. Study-wide points: Sorted CD138-negative bone marrow cells were not purified T cells.

At the time of active disease, bone marrow was collected from every patient. The TCR was taken from a donor aged 40 or older with multiple myeloma. Sequencing was done on a sample of a population of CD138-negative cells sorted from bone marrow.

CDR3 region: CASSWGQASTDTQYF. CDR3 DNA sequence: TGTGCCAGCAGTTGGGGACAGGCCAGCACAGATACGCAGTATTTT. The rearrangement uses TRBV5-4 and TRBJ2-3, with 8 bases fitting TRBD1. Germline values: CDR1 SGHNT, CDR2 YYREEE (reference sequence). V lost 5 bases to trimming and J lost 0 bases; unmatched junction nucleotides: 5. The CDR3 is 15 residues long.